Presented here are 21 T cell receptor beta chains from one specimen sequenced in a study of OX40 agonist ivuxolimab in advanced cancers. TCRdb's table, derived via immunoSEQ multiplex PCR, lists solely in-frame clones and lacks some. Altogether 30,000 to 45,000 clones are present, less than 90% being singletons, with the ten largest covering about 4%. The sequenced sample was CD4+ or CD8+ T cells sorted from blood, obtained in a trial of the OX40 agonist ivuxolimab. The receptors come from an adult with an advanced solid tumor such as melanoma, head and neck, liver or kidney cancer.

This clone was seen a few times. The chain recombines TRBV29-1 with TRBJ1-5; D ambiguous. Germline V lookup: CDR1 SQVTM, CDR2 ANQGSEA. This CDR3 has 13 residues. The V end was cut by 1 base, the J end by 11 bases, with 15 bases between. The CDR3 DNA follows: TGCAGCGTTGAAGTTCTTGACGGTACGGCCCAGCATTTT. Its protein is CSVEVLDGTAQHF.

This chain connects TRBV7-2 to TRBJ1-6, with D hard to call. V was trimmed by 3 bases and J by 7 bases, leaving 10 bases between them. The CDR3 consists of 14 residues. Germline V gene sequence: CDR1 SGHTA, CDR2 FQGNSA. CDR3 amino acids: CASSFKVGNSPLHF. The CDR3 DNA is TGTGCCAGCAGCTTTAAGGTGGGAAATTCACCCCTCCACTTT.

CDR3 DNA: TGTGCCACCCGGGACAGGGGGTATTCACCCCTCCACTTT. Translated, it gives CATRDRGYSPLHF. The chain couples TRBV6-5 to TRBJ1-6, with 11 bases matching TRBD1. The CDR3 length is 13 residues. Per germline, CDR1 MNHEY and CDR2 SVGAGI. Unmatched junction bases numbered 4, after V lost 10 bases and J lost 8 bases.

This chain uses TRBV18 with TRBJ1-3, with no clear D. Germline CDR1 and CDR2: KGHSH and LQKENI. V shed 4 bases and J shed 5 bases, with 6 bases lying between them. The length of the CDR3 is 12 residues. The CDR3: CASSLDRNTIYF. CDR3 DNA sequence: TGTGCCAGCTCACTTGACCGAAACACCATATATTTT.

The genes are TRBV30 and TRBJ1-3; weak D call: TRBD1 (5 bases). CDR1 and CDR2 (germline): GTSNPN, SVGIG (reference sequence). V gave up 2 bases and J gave up 4 bases, with 9 bases separating them. CDR3 length: 13 amino acids. In nucleotides, the CDR3 is TGTGCCTGGAGTAGGGGAGTAGGAAACACCATATATTTT. Translating it yields CAWSRGVGNTIYF.

The chain carries TRBV18 and TRBJ2-5; no definite D call. V dropped 2 bases and J dropped 1 base, with 5 bases sitting between them. Per germline, CDR1 KGHSH and CDR2 LQKENI. The CDR3 sequence is 13 residues long. This chain's CDR3 is CASSPGSQETQYF. The CDR3 DNA sequence: TGTGCCAGCTCACCAGGCAGCCAAGAGACCCAGTACTTC.

The chain carries TRBV6-5 and TRBJ1-2, with 7 bases aligning to TRBD1. The CDR3 extends over 14 amino acids. With V trimmed by 2 bases and J by 2 bases, 2 bases remained unmatched. The germline gives CDR1 MNHEY, CDR2 SVGAGI. Written as DNA, the CDR3 is TGTGCCAGCAGTTACGGCAGGGGGAACTATGGCTACACCTTC. Amino acids: CASSYGRGNYGYTF.

V is TRBV5-8 and J is TRBJ1-4, with D perhaps matching TRBD1 (5 bases). The CDR3 spans 17 residues. Germline V gives CDR1 SGHTS, CDR2 YDEGEE. V dropped 2 bases and J dropped 4 bases, with 18 bases sitting between them. Here the CDR3 DNA reads TGTGCCAGCAGCTTATTACCGGCGGGGCGGGGTAATGAAAAACTGTTTTTT. Translation gives CASSLLPAGRGNEKLFF.

About this clone itself: The same CDR3 is also encoded by other DNA sequences in this sample. V usage is TRBV6-5 and J usage is TRBJ2-2, with D perhaps matching TRBD2 (6 bases). Germline CDR1 is MNHEY and CDR2 is SVGAGI. V was trimmed by 0 bases and J by 2 bases, leaving 7 bases between them. CDR3 size: 15 residues. DNA of the CDR3: TGTGCCAGCAGTTACTCGGGACTCAACACCGGGGAGCTGTTTTTT. Protein product: CASSYSGLNTGELFF.

The chain carries TRBV28 and TRBJ1-2; D ambiguous. Trimming left V 4 bases short and J 8 bases short, with 11 bases between. Germline CDR1 is MDHEN and CDR2 is SYDVKM. The CDR3 has 12 residues. In DNA form, the CDR3 reads TGTGCCAGCAGTTCGGGAGTATGGGGCTACACCTTC. Encoded protein: CASSSGVWGYTF.

The chain couples TRBV2 to TRBJ1-2, with unresolved D. The CDR3 is made up of 15 amino acids. Per the germline V gene, CDR1 is SNHLY and CDR2 is FYNNEI. The ends were cut back, 2 bases at V and 8 bases at J, with 18 bases in the middle. The CDR3 DNA follows: TGTGCCAGCAGTGAAAGTCGGTGGGAATCGGAAGGCTACACCTTC. This translates into CASSESRWESEGYTF. Combining the CDR3 with reference TRBV2 and TRBJ1-2 gives the whole variable domain EPEVTQTPSHQVTQMGQEVILRCVPISNHLYFYWYRQILGQKVEFLVSFYNNEISEKSEIFDDQFSVERPDGSNFTLKIRSTKLEDSAMYFCASSESRWESEGYTFGSGTRLTVV.

This chain joins TRBV5-1 and TRBJ2-7, with D possibly TRBD2 on 6 matching bases. Between the trimmed V and J ends, which lost 1 base and 2 bases, there was a span of 10 bases. Germline CDR1 is SGHRS and CDR2 is YFSETQ. This CDR3 has 14 amino acids. The CDR3 region is CASSLREPPYEQYF. Here the CDR3 DNA reads TGCGCCAGCAGCTTGCGGGAGCCCCCCTACGAGCAGTACTTC.

This clone was recorded once. This chain joins TRBV30 and TRBJ2-7; 7 bases fit TRBD1. V trimming: 0 bases; J trimming: 0 bases; junction bases outside the gene matches: 8. This CDR3 is 16 amino acids long. Germline V gene sequence: CDR1 GTSNPN, CDR2 SVGIG (reference sequence). CDR3 in DNA: TGTGCCTGGAGTGTTCCGTGGGGACAGCCCTCCTACGAGCAGTACTTC. It is translated as CAWSVPWGQPSYEQYF.

This rearrangement joins TRBV28 to TRBJ2-3; 9 bases align to TRBD2. The CDR3 runs 14 residues. The germline gives CDR1 MDHEN, CDR2 SYDVKM. The junction had 8 bases not matched to a gene; V was cut back by 9 bases and J by 4 bases. The CDR3 nucleotides read TGTGCCAGTCTCCGGCGGGGGGGTTCAGATACGCAGTATTTT. It specifies CASLRRGGSDTQYF.

The chain links TRBV6-5 to TRBJ2-7; TRBD1 might be the D (5 bases). Trimming took off 2 bases at V and 3 bases at J, with 5 bases between the two ends. Germline V gene lookup returns CDR1 MNHEY and CDR2 SVGAGI. The CDR3 is 12 residues long. CDR3 amino acids: CASSYQGYEQYF. The CDR3 bases are TGTGCCAGCAGTTACCAGGGCTACGAGCAGTACTTC.

The rearrangement uses TRBV7-9 and TRBJ1-1; maybe TRBD1 (5 bases). From germline, CDR1 is SEHNR and CDR2 FQNEAQ (reference sequence). The CDR3 contains 14 residues. V gave up 0 bases and J gave up 5 bases, with 10 bases separating them. In nucleotides, the CDR3 is TGTGCCAGCAGCTTAGCGTCAGGGAATACTGAAGCTTTCTTT. This translates into CASSLASGNTEAFF.

The rearrangement links TRBV30 to TRBJ1-5; D is perhaps TRBD1 (5 bases). CDR3 size: 13 residues. Trimming removed 0 bases at V and 4 bases at J, with 7 bases between. Germline values: CDR1 GTSNPN, CDR2 SVGIG (reference sequence). CDR3 sequence: CAWSVSGNQPQHF. As DNA, the CDR3 is TGTGCCTGGAGTGTATCAGGGAATCAGCCCCAGCATTTT.

This chain joins TRBV18 and TRBJ2-3, with 10 bases lining up with TRBD2. The CDR3 has 16 amino acids. Germline V gene sequence: CDR1 KGHSH, CDR2 LQKENI. V trimming: 2 bases; J trimming: 4 bases; junction bases outside the gene matches: 6. The CDR3 nucleotides are TGTGCCAGCTCACCATTGGCTAGCGGGAGCTCAGATACGCAGTATTTT. Its translation: CASSPLASGSSDTQYF.

The CDR3 region is CASAVGRNEQFF. In nucleotides, the CDR3 is TGTGCCAGCGCCGTAGGGAGAAATGAGCAGTTCTTC. The chain carries TRBV27 and TRBJ2-1; D perhaps matches TRBD2 (5 bases). Germline V CDR1 and CDR2: MNHEY, SMNVEV (reference sequence). V lost 8 bases and J 7 bases, leaving 12 bases between the germline ends. The CDR3 totals 12 residues.

The rearrangement joins TRBV13 to TRBJ2-1; 10 nucleotides line up with TRBD1. The length of the CDR3 is 14 residues. Trimming removed 10 bases from V and 9 bases from J; junction bases left unmatched: 12. CDR1 is PRHDT and CDR2 is FYEKMQ in the germline V gene (reference sequence). The CDR3 DNA is TGTGCCACCCAGGGGGACAGGGGACGGGGTGAGCAGTTCTTC. This encodes CATQGDRGRGEQFF.

The rearrangement joins TRBV5-6 to TRBJ1-1, with unresolved D. Per the germline V gene, CDR1 is SGHDT and CDR2 is YYEEEE. The V end was cut by 0 bases, the J end by 6 bases, with 12 bases between. The CDR3 contains 14 residues. CDR3 in DNA: TGTGCCAGCAGCTTGGCCCCGTTGGGTGCTGAAGCTTTCTTT. Translation gives CASSLAPLGAEAFF.